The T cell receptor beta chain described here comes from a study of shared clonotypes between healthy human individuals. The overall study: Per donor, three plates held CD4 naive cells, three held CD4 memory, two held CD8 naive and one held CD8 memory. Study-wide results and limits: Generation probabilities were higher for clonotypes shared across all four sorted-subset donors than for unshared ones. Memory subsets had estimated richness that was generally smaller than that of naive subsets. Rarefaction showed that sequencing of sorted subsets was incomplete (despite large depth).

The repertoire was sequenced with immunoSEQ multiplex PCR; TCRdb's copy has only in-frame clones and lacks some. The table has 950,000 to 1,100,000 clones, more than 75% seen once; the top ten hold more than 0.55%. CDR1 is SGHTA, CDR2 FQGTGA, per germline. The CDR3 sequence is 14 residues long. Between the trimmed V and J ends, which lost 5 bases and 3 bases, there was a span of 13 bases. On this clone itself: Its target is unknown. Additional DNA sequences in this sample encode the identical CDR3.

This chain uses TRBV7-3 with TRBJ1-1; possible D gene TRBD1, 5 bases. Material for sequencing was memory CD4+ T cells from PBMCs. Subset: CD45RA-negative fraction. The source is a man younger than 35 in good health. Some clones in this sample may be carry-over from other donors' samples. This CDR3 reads CASSATGVDTEAFF. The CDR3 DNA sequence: TGTGCCAGCAGCGCCACAGGAGTAGACACTGAAGCTTTCTTT.